This is a list of T cell receptor beta chains from one sample in a study of molecular identifiers for immune sequencing clone quantification. TCRdb independently ran MiXCR on the PCR reads; one entry per CDR3 protein. In the table there are about 320,000 distinct CDR3 sequences, over 20% of which are singletons. Sequences were obtained from naive CD8+ T cells from blood, with Jurkat cell RNA spiked in. Receptor source: a human donor in good health. Some libraries in this study had Jurkat cell RNA spiked in. CDR3s include the opening cysteine and the closing phenylalanine or tryptophan. Fields, in order: clone size, J gene, D gene, V gene, CDR3 DNA, CDR3 protein. D genes are given only for firm matches. The size entry is marked missing in some rows and otherwise reads once, few, many or a size class.

clone size: -
J gene: TRBJ2-2
D gene: TRBD1
V gene: TRBV19
CDR3 DNA: TGTGCCAGTAGTGGCCGGGACAGGGGTCGGTCTGGGGAGCTGTTTTTT
CDR3 protein: CASSGRDRGRSGELFF

clone size: -
J gene: TRBJ1-2
D gene: TRBD1
V gene: TRBV27
CDR3 DNA: TGTGCCAGCAGATCGAGGACAGGGGATGGCTACACCTTC
CDR3 protein: CASRSRTGDGYTF

clone size: few
J gene: TRBJ2-7
D gene: -
V gene: TRBV19
CDR3 DNA: TGTGCCAGTAGTCTATTGGCTGGGATGGCCGAGGAGCAGTACTTC
CDR3 protein: CASSLLAGMAEEQYF

clone size: many
J gene: TRBJ2-7
D gene: -
V gene: TRBV5-1
CDR3 DNA: TGCGCCAGCAGCTCGGAACAGGGGACTCGGGGCTACGAGCAGTACTTC
CDR3 protein: CASSSEQGTRGYEQYF

clone size: many
J gene: TRBJ2-2
D gene: -
V gene: TRBV12-3/TRBV12-4
CDR3 DNA: TGTGCCAGCAGTTTTTGGGGTTACGAAAACACCGGGGAGCTGTTTTTT
CDR3 protein: CASSFWGYENTGELFF

clone size: many
J gene: TRBJ2-5
D gene: TRBD1
V gene: TRBV11-2
CDR3 DNA: TGTGCCAGCAGCTCCTACGGACAGGGCGGGGAGACCCAGTACTTC
CDR3 protein: CASSSYGQGGETQYF

clone size: many
J gene: TRBJ2-2
D gene: TRBD2
V gene: TRBV24-1
CDR3 DNA: TGTGCCACCAGTGTGACTTACGGAGCGGGAGGCTCCGGGGAGCTGTTTTTT
CDR3 protein: CATSVTYGAGGSGELFF

clone size: many
J gene: TRBJ2-2
D gene: -
V gene: TRBV24-1
CDR3 DNA: TGTGCCACCAGTGATTTGTCGGGACCGGGGGTCGGCGGGGAGCTGTTTTTT
CDR3 protein: CATSDLSGPGVGGELFF

clone size: many
J gene: TRBJ2-7
D gene: TRBD2
V gene: TRBV19
CDR3 DNA: TGTGCCAGTAGTCTGGGGACTAGCGGGGCCTACGAGCAGTACTTC
CDR3 protein: CASSLGTSGAYEQYF

clone size: few
J gene: TRBJ1-1
D gene: -
V gene: TRBV29-1
CDR3 DNA: TGCAGCGTTGACAGGGCGGGTGAAGCTTTCTTT
CDR3 protein: CSVDRAGEAFF

clone size: -
J gene: TRBJ2-3
D gene: TRBD1
V gene: TRBV6-2/TRBV6-3
CDR3 DNA: TGTGCCAGCAGCCCAGACTACAGGGGAAGTTCAGATACGCAGTATTTT
CDR3 protein: CASSPDYRGSSDTQYF

clone size: -
J gene: TRBJ1-6
D gene: -
V gene: TRBV4-1
CDR3 DNA: TGCGCCAGCAGCCAAGCATGGTCTAATAATTCACCCCTCCACTTT
CDR3 protein: CASSQAWSNNSPLHF

clone size: few
J gene: TRBJ2-5
D gene: -
V gene: TRBV5-1
CDR3 DNA: TGCGCCAGCAGCCAGACCCAGTACGGCCCCCGGGAGACCCAGTACTTC
CDR3 protein: CASSQTQYGPRETQYF

clone size: many
J gene: TRBJ1-1
D gene: TRBD1
V gene: TRBV7-9
CDR3 DNA: TGTGCCAGCAGCTTACTTACAGGGGAGAACACTGAAGCTTTCTTT
CDR3 protein: CASSLLTGENTEAFF

clone size: few
J gene: TRBJ2-7
D gene: -
V gene: TRBV27
CDR3 DNA: TGTGCCAGCAGTTTTTCCCGGGCCTACGAGCTGTACTTC
CDR3 protein: CASSFSRAYELYF

clone size: -
J gene: TRBJ2-5
D gene: -
V gene: TRBV18
CDR3 DNA: TGTGCCAGCTCACCACTCGCAATACCAATACAAGAGACCCAGTACTTC
CDR3 protein: CASSPLAIPIQETQYF

clone size: many
J gene: TRBJ2-5
D gene: -
V gene: TRBV6-5
CDR3 DNA: TGTGCCAGCAGTAGCCCTGGGGAGACCCAGTACTTC
CDR3 protein: CASSSPGETQYF

clone size: -
J gene: TRBJ1-2
D gene: TRBD1
V gene: TRBV5-4
CDR3 DNA: TGTGCCAGCAGCTTTTCCGACAGGGGACACTATGGCTACACCTTC
CDR3 protein: CASSFSDRGHYGYTF

clone size: few
J gene: TRBJ1-5
D gene: -
V gene: TRBV5-6
CDR3 DNA: TGTGCCAGCAGCTCCCTGGTGTTGGGTCAGCCCCAGCATTTT
CDR3 protein: CASSSLVLGQPQHF

clone size: -
J gene: TRBJ2-7
D gene: TRBD1
V gene: TRBV14
CDR3 DNA: TGTACCAGCAGCTATGGGACAGGGGTTCCCTACGAGCAGTACTTC
CDR3 protein: CTSSYGTGVPYEQYF

clone size: many
J gene: TRBJ1-4
D gene: -
V gene: TRBV5-6
CDR3 DNA: TGTGCCAGCAGCTTTGGACGGATTGCAACTAATGAAAAACTGTTTTTT
CDR3 protein: CASSFGRIATNEKLFF

clone size: -
J gene: TRBJ1-1
D gene: TRBD1
V gene: TRBV6-2/TRBV6-3
CDR3 DNA: TGTGCCAGCAGTTCCCGGACAGGGGGCCTTGGCACTGAAGCTTTCTTT
CDR3 protein: CASSSRTGGLGTEAFF

clone size: many
J gene: TRBJ2-7
D gene: TRBD1
V gene: TRBV5-4
CDR3 DNA: TGTGCCAGCAGCTTCAGGGGGCGGGACGAGCAGTACTTC
CDR3 protein: CASSFRGRDEQYF

clone size: many
J gene: TRBJ2-3
D gene: -
V gene: TRBV4-3
CDR3 DNA: TGCGCCAGCAGCCAAGGGGCAAACACAGATACGCAGTATTTT
CDR3 protein: CASSQGANTDTQYF

clone size: few
J gene: TRBJ2-1
D gene: TRBD2
V gene: TRBV19
CDR3 DNA: TGTGCCAGTAGTATTTATACTAGCGGGAACAATGAGCAGTTCTTC
CDR3 protein: CASSIYTSGNNEQFF

clone size: many
J gene: TRBJ2-5
D gene: -
V gene: TRBV7-2
CDR3 DNA: TGTGCCAGCAGCCCGAGTCGGGGGTTTCTGGAGACCCAGTACTTC
CDR3 protein: CASSPSRGFLETQYF

clone size: few
J gene: TRBJ2-7
D gene: -
V gene: TRBV27
CDR3 DNA: TGTGCCGGCAGTTTACAGGGCAGTTCTTTGTACGAGCAGTACTTC
CDR3 protein: CAGSLQGSSLYEQYF

clone size: -
J gene: TRBJ2-7
D gene: -
V gene: TRBV3-1
CDR3 DNA: TGTGCCAGCAGCCCGATGGGGTCCTACGAGCAGTACTTC
CDR3 protein: CASSPMGSYEQYF

clone size: many
J gene: TRBJ2-7
D gene: -
V gene: TRBV4-3
CDR3 DNA: TGCGCCAGCAGCCAAGATCTATACAGCGGGCGCGAGCAGTACTTC
CDR3 protein: CASSQDLYSGREQYF

clone size: many
J gene: TRBJ2-3
D gene: -
V gene: TRBV6-5
CDR3 DNA: TGTGCCAGCAGTGGCCTTAAACGCACAGATACGCAGTATTTT
CDR3 protein: CASSGLKRTDTQYF

clone size: -
J gene: TRBJ2-3
D gene: -
V gene: TRBV20-1
CDR3 DNA: TGCAGTGTTAGAGAGGAATTGGGTTACCGAGGCACAGATACGCAGTATTTT
CDR3 protein: CSVREELGYRGTDTQYF

clone size: many
J gene: TRBJ1-2
D gene: -
V gene: TRBV2
CDR3 DNA: TGTGCCAGCAGTGAGTCCAACTATGGCTACACCTTC
CDR3 protein: CASSESNYGYTF

clone size: many
J gene: TRBJ1-5
D gene: -
V gene: TRBV7-8
CDR3 DNA: TGTGCCAGCAGCCGCGGTAGTTTTGGGAATCAGCCCCAGCATTTT
CDR3 protein: CASSRGSFGNQPQHF

clone size: -
J gene: TRBJ1-5
D gene: TRBD1
V gene: TRBV7-9
CDR3 DNA: TGTGCCAGCAGCTTCAATCCGGGACAGGGCCCTTTTTATAGCAATCAGCCCCAGCATTTT
CDR3 protein: CASSFNPGQGPFYSNQPQHF

clone size: many
J gene: TRBJ2-7
D gene: -
V gene: TRBV28
CDR3 DNA: TGTGCCAGCAGTCATATCCCAGCCGACTACGAGCAGTACTTC
CDR3 protein: CASSHIPADYEQYF

clone size: many
J gene: TRBJ2-5
D gene: -
V gene: TRBV5-4
CDR3 DNA: TGTGCCAGCAGCTTGCCCCAAGAGACCCAGTACTTC
CDR3 protein: CASSLPQETQYF

clone size: many
J gene: TRBJ2-7
D gene: -
V gene: TRBV7-9
CDR3 DNA: TGTGCCAGCAGCTTTGGGAGAGCCTACGAGCAGTACTTC
CDR3 protein: CASSFGRAYEQYF

clone size: once
J gene: TRBJ1-1
D gene: -
V gene: TRBV19
CDR3 DNA: TGTGCCAGTAGCCCCGGGGGGGTCGGTTATACTGAAGCTTCCTTT
CDR3 protein: CASSPGGVGYTEASF

clone size: few
J gene: TRBJ1-1
D gene: -
V gene: TRBV27
CDR3 DNA: TGTGCCAGCAGTTTGTCCGGGATCGCCACTGAAGCTTTCTTT
CDR3 protein: CASSLSGIATEAFF

clone size: many
J gene: TRBJ2-1
D gene: TRBD2
V gene: TRBV29-1
CDR3 DNA: TGCAGCGCCGTAGCGGGAGTAGGTTACAATGAGCAGTTCTTC
CDR3 protein: CSAVAGVGYNEQFF